Included here is one TCR beta chain sequence, with context. Its antigen remains unidentified. This sample is drawn from a study of cytomegalovirus exposure and HLA in healthy donors. Whole-study results and caveats: One cluster of highly shared sequence variants probably arose as a sequencing artifact. For most TCR sequences rarity was the rule, although some public TCRs occurred in many donors.

A multiplex PCR was run with 60 Vbeta primers and 13 Jbeta primers. Some clones are missing from TCRdb's copy, which holds only in-frame ones; the method was immunoSEQ multiplex PCR. This sample yields some 110,000 clones, of which over 65% are seen a single time; 11% belongs to the top ten. Unmatched junction bases numbered 5, after V lost 5 bases and J lost 8 bases. This CDR3 contains 13 residues. Looked up from germline, CDR1 is SGHVS and CDR2 is FNYEAQ. The genes are TRBV7-6 and TRBJ1-4, with 7 bases that match TRBD1. The origin of this receptor is a woman aged 45-60 years in good health and CMV-seropositive. Material: PBMCs. CDR3 sequence reads: CASSGQEGEKLFF. CDR3 sequence (DNA): TGTGCCAGCAGCGGACAGGAGGGGGAAAAACTGTTTTTT.